A single sample is the source of the 10 T cell receptor beta chains below, sequenced in a study of cytomegalovirus exposure and HLA in healthy donors. Primers included in the PCR were 60 Vbeta and 13 Jbeta primers. The method was immunoSEQ multiplex PCR; TCRdb's version includes in-frame clones alone and lacks a portion of them. The sample holds roughly 120,000 clones, 50% to 70% seen once. Input material: PBMCs. These receptors all stem from a woman aged 40 to 49 in good health and CMV-seropositive.

The rearrangement uses TRBV18 and TRBJ2-6; 8 bases are shared with TRBD1. From germline, CDR1 is KGHSH and CDR2 LQKENI. CDR3 length equals 15 residues. V lost 5 bases to trimming and J lost 2 bases; unmatched junction nucleotides: 2. The CDR3 DNA sequence: TGTGCCAGCTCAACGACAGGGGCTGGGGCCAACGTCCTGACTTTC. As protein: CASSTTGAGANVLTF.

This clone was recorded once. This CDR3 reads CASSVVGDRAGGSYEQYF. The DNA of the CDR3 is TGTGCCAGCAGCGTAGTGGGGGACAGGGCCGGAGGCTCCTACGAGCAGTACTTC. The chain joins TRBV9 to TRBJ2-7; 9 bases map to TRBD1. This CDR3 spans 18 amino acids. V gave up 0 bases and J gave up 0 bases; unmatched junction bases: 10. Germline V gene lookup returns CDR1 SGDLS and CDR2 YYNGEE.

The V call is TRBV7-2, the J call TRBJ2-1, with 9 bases that match TRBD1. This CDR3 has 15 residues. CDR1 and CDR2 from the germline V gene are SGHTA and FQGNSA. The V gene end was trimmed by 5 bases and the J gene end by 7 bases; junction bases not matched to a gene: 9. The chain's CDR3 is CASSMYRGPVNEQFF. The CDR3, as DNA: TGTGCCAGCAGCATGTACAGGGGGCCTGTGAATGAGCAGTTCTTC.

The sample holds a few counts of this clone. This chain connects TRBV30 to TRBJ2-7; possibly TRBD1 for D (5 bases). V was clipped by 4 bases and J by 5 bases, with 21 bases between them. The CDR3 loop spans 15 amino acids. Per germline, CDR1 GTSNPN and CDR2 SVGIG (reference sequence). CDR3 in DNA: TGTGCCTGGAATCCTCTTACCCAGGGTTTAAACGAGCAGTACTTC. Translation gives CAWNPLTQGLNEQYF.

The chain combines TRBV6-5 with TRBJ1-2, with 11 bases identical to TRBD1. Trimming at V came to 5 bases and at J to 8 bases, leaving 10 bases not matched to a gene. Germline CDR1 reads MNHEY; CDR2 reads SVGAGI. CDR3 length: 15 residues. The CDR3 DNA follows: TGTGCCAGCAGTGTCCCGGACAGGGGGCTCGGAGGCTACACCTTC. Translating it yields CASSVPDRGLGGYTF.

The chain recombines TRBV7-3 with TRBJ2-1, with 10 bases fitting TRBD2. V shed 4 bases, J shed 8 bases, and the junction held 2 bases outside the gene matches. In germline, CDR1 is SGHTA, CDR2 FQGTGA. The CDR3 loop spans 13 amino acids. CDR3: CASSSGTSDEQFF. DNA for the CDR3: TGTGCCAGCAGCTCCGGGACTAGCGATGAGCAGTTCTTC. The entire variable domain, with the rest obtained from reference TRBV7-3 and TRBJ2-1, is as follows: GAGVSQTPSNKVTEKGKYVELRCDPISGHTALYWYRQSLGQGPEFLIYFQGTGAADDSGLPNDRFFAVRPEGSVSTLKIQRTERGDSAVYLCASSSGTSDEQFFGPGTRLTVL.

V gene TRBV4-1 combines with J gene TRBJ2-1, with 8 bases identical to TRBD2. Per the germline V gene, CDR1 is MGHRA and CDR2 is YSYEKL. With V trimmed by 4 bases and J by 10 bases, 9 bases remained unmatched. This CDR3 contains 14 residues. The DNA of the CDR3 is TGCGCCAGCAGCCCACCGAAAAGCGGGAGCGAGCAGTTCTTC. Amino acids: CASSPPKSGSEQFF.

The chain is built from TRBV5-1 and TRBJ2-1, with 10 bases aligning to TRBD2. Per germline, CDR1 SGHRS and CDR2 YFSETQ. Trimming took 3 bases from V and 8 from J; bases not matched to a gene: 11. The CDR3 runs to 16 residues. The CDR3, as DNA: TGCGCCAGCAGCTATATGGGGCTAGCGGGAGCGGATGAGCAGTTCTTC. Translated, it gives CASSYMGLAGADEQFF.

J is TRBJ1-2 and V is TRBV11-2; 12 positions match TRBD1. The junction had 4 bases not matched to a gene; V was cut back by 5 bases and J by 3 bases. The CDR3 extends over 15 amino acids. Germline CDR1 reads SGHAT; CDR2 reads FQNNGV. CDR3 in DNA: TGTGCCAGCAGCCCAGGGACAGGGGGCTACTATGGCTACACCTTC. Protein sequence: CASSPGTGGYYGYTF.

The chain employs TRBV6-1 and TRBJ2-7; D remains unclear. Germline V lookup: CDR1 MNHNS, CDR2 SASEGT. This CDR3 has 16 residues. Trimming shortened V by 4 bases and J by 4 bases, and 20 bases separated the two germline ends. CDR3 in DNA: TGTGCCAGCAGTGTCGACCTGGGTAGTGGAGATTACGAGCAGTACTTC. Protein: CASSVDLGSGDYEQYF.